These 20 T cell receptor beta chains share one sample of origin, sequenced in a study of shared clonotypes between healthy human individuals. Generated by immunoSEQ multiplex PCR, the TCRdb table keeps only in-frame clones and is missing some. The sample consists of 950,000 to 1,100,000 clones, about 84% of them appearing once. The specimen was memory CD4+ T cells from PBMCs. Sample subset: CD45RA-negative fraction. The receptors derive from a man between 18 and 35 years old in good health. Some clones in this sample may be carry-over from other donors' samples.

This chain links TRBV5-1 with TRBJ1-1, with a possible D match to TRBD1 (5 bases). V shed 2 bases and J shed 5 bases, with 13 bases lying between them. This CDR3 is built from 14 residues. The germline CDR1 and CDR2 sequences are SGHRS and YFSETQ. CDR3 region: CASSFDSWGTEAFF. CDR3 in DNA: TGCGCCAGCAGCTTTGACAGTTGGGGGACTGAAGCTTTCTTT.

The V and J genes are TRBV5-4 and TRBJ1-2; D is possibly TRBD1 (6 bases). This CDR3 is 15 amino acids long. The germline gives CDR1 SGHNT, CDR2 YYREEE (reference sequence). Between the trimmed V and J ends, which lost 0 bases and 9 bases, there was a span of 18 bases. The CDR3 loop reads CASSLDPFHQGSYTF. In DNA form, the CDR3 reads TGTGCCAGCAGCTTGGACCCATTCCACCAGGGGAGCTACACCTTC.

The chain links TRBV7-9 to TRBJ1-6, with TRBD1 matching over 7 bases. The CDR3 has 14 amino acids. Germline-derived CDR1 and CDR2 are SEHNR and FQNEAQ (reference sequence). V lost 5 bases and J lost 5; bases outside the gene matches: 3. CDR3 DNA sequence: TGTGCCAGCAGCAATACAGGGGATAATTCACCCCTCCACTTT. Its translation is CASSNTGDNSPLHF.

About this clone: The sample carries other DNA sequences with the same CDR3. The rearrangement uses TRBV6-5 and TRBJ1-1; D remains unclear. The CDR3 is 13 residues long. The V end was cut by 8 bases, the J end by 1 base, with 11 bases between. CDR1 and CDR2 (germline): MNHEY, SVGAGI. In DNA, the CDR3 is TGTGCCAGCGGGCCGGGAGGGAACACTGAAGCTTTCTTT. Its protein is CASGPGGNTEAFF.

The chain uses TRBV19 and TRBJ2-7; 11 nucleotides match TRBD2. Trimming cost V 5 bases and J 3 bases; bases outside gene matches: 6. Germline CDR1 and CDR2: LNHDA and SQIVND (reference sequence). The CDR3 is 15 amino acids. Written as DNA, the CDR3 is TGTGCCAGTAGTCTGGGGACTAGCGGAATCTACGAGCAGTACTTC. Its translation: CASSLGTSGIYEQYF.

Here the CDR3 DNA reads TGTGCCTGGGGCAGGGTAGGGGATCAGCCCCAGCATTTT. Translation: CAWGRVGDQPQHF. J is TRBJ1-5 and V is TRBV30, with D possibly matching TRBD1 (5 bases). V dropped 5 bases and J dropped 5 bases, with 13 bases sitting between them. This CDR3 has 13 residues. Per the germline V gene, CDR1 is GTSNPN and CDR2 is SVGIG (reference sequence).

The J gene is TRBJ1-5, the V gene TRBV18; D is perhaps TRBD1 (5 bases). Germline CDR1 KGHSH, CDR2 LQKENI. CDR3 size: 17 residues. V was shortened by 3 bases and J by 1 base, with 16 bases between the two germline ends. CDR3 residues: CASSPNAGDRSNQPQHF. CDR3 coding DNA: TGTGCCAGCTCACCGAATGCGGGGGATAGGAGCAATCAGCCCCAGCATTTT.

The chain is built from TRBV19 and TRBJ2-7; D call uncertain. V lost 6 bases and J lost 4, with 28 bases in between. This CDR3 is 18 amino acids long. CDR1 and CDR2 (germline): LNHDA, SQIVND (reference sequence). The CDR3 nucleotides are TGTGCCAGTAGAATCGGTTCGTATTGGGCAGACCCCTCGTACGAGCAGTACTTC. This encodes CASRIGSYWADPSYEQYF.

Concerning this clone: A far bigger clonotype differs at one base, so this is likely a read error. The same CDR3 arises from other DNA sequences in this sample as well. The V gene is TRBV5-6, the J gene TRBJ1-2; no definite D call. CDR1 and CDR2 (germline): SGHDT, YYEEEE. The CDR3 runs to 13 residues. The DNA for the CDR3 is TGCGCCAGCAGCCTGGGCCTGAGTGGTGGCTACACCTTC. Protein sequence: CASSLGLSGGYTF.

The chain combines TRBV7-2 with TRBJ1-5; D ambiguous. Deletions cut 4 bases from V and 2 bases from J, with 21 bases between. This CDR3 comprises 18 residues. Germline V gives CDR1 SGHTA, CDR2 FQGNSA. The CDR3 DNA follows: TGTGCCAGCAGCTCCCGATGGAGGGAGGGAGCGGGCAATCAGCCCCAGCATTTT. The encoded protein is CASSSRWREGAGNQPQHF.

This clone has a single count. This chain connects TRBV14 to TRBJ2-7; 7 positions match TRBD2. This CDR3 is built from 13 residues. CDR1 SGHDN and CDR2 FVKESK come from the germline V gene. J lost 3 bases, V lost 4 bases, and 3 bases had no gene match. The CDR3 sequence: CASSRSGNYEQYF. The DNA of the CDR3 is TGTGCCAGCAGCCGAAGCGGGAACTACGAGCAGTACTTC.

This chain connects TRBV19 to TRBJ2-7; 7 bases map to TRBD1. The V segment lost 3 bases and the J segment 0 bases; nucleotides outside the gene matches: 5. The CDR3 is 15 amino acids. CDR1 and CDR2 from the germline V gene are LNHDA and SQIVND (reference sequence). CDR3 in amino acids: CASSISNRGSYEQYF. The CDR3 nucleotides are TGTGCCAGTAGTATCTCAAACAGGGGCTCCTACGAGCAGTACTTC.

This rearrangement joins TRBV30 to TRBJ2-1; 9 bases are a match to TRBD2. CDR1 is GTSNPN and CDR2 is SVGIG in the germline V gene (reference sequence). The ends lost 0 bases at V and 7 bases at J; junction bases unmatched: 7. This CDR3 is 15 amino acids long. The CDR3 nucleotides read TGTGCCTGGAGTGTACGTGCGGGAGGGGGGAATGAGCAGTTCTTC. Amino acid sequence: CAWSVRAGGGNEQFF.

The CDR3 here is CASSQDLVVPGGTHYGYTF. In DNA, the CDR3 is TGCGCCAGCAGCCAAGATCTGGTCGTTCCGGGGGGGACCCACTATGGCTACACCTTC. The chain links TRBV4-1 to TRBJ1-2; D is perhaps TRBD1 (5 bases). CDR3 size: 19 residues. The germline CDR1 and CDR2 sequences are MGHRA and YSYEKL. V was clipped by 0 bases and J by 3 bases, with 23 bases between them.

This chain joins TRBV5-6 and TRBJ2-5, with 7 positions matching TRBD2. Trimming at V came to 5 bases and at J to 5 bases, leaving 6 bases not matched to a gene. Germline assignment: CDR1 SGHDT and CDR2 YYEEEE. This CDR3 region has 13 residues. CDR3 bases: TGTGCCAGCAGTCCGGCCGGGGGGGAGACCCAGTACTTC. Translating gives CASSPAGGETQYF.

This chain uses TRBV7-2 with TRBJ2-1; 12 bases line up with TRBD2. The V gene's germline CDR1 is SGHTA and CDR2 FQGNSA. This CDR3 contains 17 residues. V lost 5 bases, J lost 6 bases, and 11 bases stayed unmatched. The CDR3 protein is CASSRGLAGFSGNEQFF. In DNA form, the CDR3 reads TGTGCCAGCAGCCGCGGACTAGCGGGATTTTCGGGCAATGAGCAGTTCTTC.

This clone is a singleton in its sample. This chain joins TRBV10-3 and TRBJ2-7; 11 bases agree with TRBD1. This CDR3 has 13 amino acids. J gave up 6 bases and V 6 bases, and 4 bases lay outside the gene matches. Per germline, CDR1 ENHRY and CDR2 SYGVKD. The CDR3 nucleotides are TGTGCCATCAGGGGACAGGGGGTCGGCGAGCAGTACTTC. This translates into CAIRGQGVGEQYF.

The V call is TRBV6-6, the J call TRBJ2-5; tentatively, D is TRBD2 (5 bases). V was cut by 1 base and J by 2 bases, with 8 bases left in between. CDR1 is MNHNY, CDR2 SVGAGI, per germline (reference sequence). This CDR3 comprises 14 residues. In nucleotides, the CDR3 is TGTGCCAGCAGTTACTGGGAGAGGCAAGAGACCCAGTACTTC. Translation gives CASSYWERQETQYF.

The chain is built from TRBV29-1 and TRBJ1-1; 7 nucleotides match TRBD1. CDR3 length: 14 amino acids. V was pared by 6 bases and J by 6 bases, with 13 bases of the junction left unmatched. The germline CDR1 and CDR2 sequences are SQVTM and ANQGSEA. DNA of the CDR3: TGCAGCGTCGATAGACAGGGAATTGACTCTGAAGCTTTCTTT. It translates to CSVDRQGIDSEAFF.

The chain recombines TRBV28 with TRBJ1-5; 8 positions match TRBD1. Germline loops: CDR1 MDHEN, CDR2 SYDVKM. The CDR3 totals 18 residues. After removal of 6 bases from V and 4 bases from J, the junction contained 17 bases not matched to a gene. CDR3 DNA: TGTGCCAGCAGATCCCCCCCCAGCGACAGGGGAATAAATCAGCCCCAGCATTTT. Residues: CASRSPPSDRGINQPQHF. The whole variable domain, remainder taken from reference TRBV28 and TRBJ1-5, is DVKVTQSSRYLVKRTGEKVFLECVQDMDHENMFWYRQDPGLGLRLIYFSYDVKMKEKGDIPEGYSVSREKKERFSLILESASTNQTSMYLCASRSPPSDRGINQPQHFGDGTRLSIL.